One sample yielded the 18 T cell receptor beta chains listed below, sequenced in a study of T cell repertoires in cytomegalovirus infection. TCRdb reanalysed the reads using MiXCR and keeps one entry per CDR3 protein. Among roughly 180,000 distinct CDR3 sequences listed, roughly 27% were seen once. Material: PBMCs. These receptor sequences come from a human donor in good health (CMV status not recorded). Some clones in this sample may be carry-over from other donors' samples.

The J gene is TRBJ2-3, the V gene TRBV7-4; D call uncertain. The germline gives CDR1 SGHVT, CDR2 SQSDAQ. V dropped 5 bases and J dropped 3 bases, with 9 bases sitting between them. This CDR3 has 13 amino acids. The CDR3 is CASSLRDTDTQYF. The DNA of the CDR3 is TGTGCCAGCAGCCTCAGAGATACAGATACGCAGTATTTT.

This clonotype was observed at least ten times. The V gene is TRBV12-3 or TRBV12-4, the J gene TRBJ1-1, with D uncertain. The CDR3 is made up of 13 amino acids. V was pared by 6 bases and J by 3 bases, with 11 bases between. For the CDR3, the DNA is TGTGCCAGCAGCCCGACCGCCGACACTGAAGCTTTCTTT. It yields the protein CASSPTADTEAFF.

The sample holds a few counts of this clonotype. The chain is built from TRBV6-6 and TRBJ2-1; 7 nucleotides align to TRBD1. CDR1 and CDR2 from the germline V gene are MNHNY and SVGAGI (reference sequence). The CDR3 has 20 amino acids. Germline trimming cut 6 bases from V and 7 bases from J; bases unmatched to any gene: 27. The DNA of the CDR3 is TGTGCCAGCAGGAAGGCCCGTAGGACAGGAACAATGGGGGACAATAATGAGCAGTTCTTC. Its translation is CASRKARRTGTMGDNNEQFF.

This clonotype was counted ten times or more. The chain is built from TRBV6-5 and TRBJ2-7, with unresolved D. The V end was cut by 0 bases, the J end by 1 base, with 19 bases between. Germline loops: CDR1 MNHEY, CDR2 SVGAGI. CDR3 size: 18 residues. CDR3 DNA: TGTGCCAGCAGTTACTCCCGCCGTTCGAAGGTGGATTCCTACGAGCAGTACTTC. Translation: CASSYSRRSKVDSYEQYF.

The chain is built from TRBV11-3 and TRBJ1-1; D is uncertain. Germline lookup yields CDR1 SGHNT and CDR2 YENEEA. The CDR3 totals 13 residues. V was trimmed by 3 bases and J by 1 base, leaving 6 bases between them. The CDR3 spells CASSFAENTEAFF. The CDR3 DNA reads TGTGCCAGCAGCTTTGCGGAGAACACTGAAGCTTTCTTT.

Only a few counts were recorded for this clonotype. V usage is TRBV7-9 and J usage is TRBJ2-7, with 12 nucleotides matching TRBD2. V trimming: 4 bases; J trimming: 6 bases; junction bases outside the gene matches: 10. CDR3 length equals 16 residues. The germline gives CDR1 SEHNR, CDR2 FQNEAQ (reference sequence). This CDR3 reads CASSSLLAGGISEQYF. The DNA of the CDR3 is TGTGCCAGCAGCTCTCTACTAGCGGGGGGTATTTCCGAGCAGTACTTC.

This clonotype showed up many times. The CDR3 region is CASSQEPGGGAYEQYF. Written as DNA, the CDR3 is TGCGCCAGCAGCCAAGAACCAGGCGGGGGGGCCTACGAGCAGTACTTC. The rearrangement joins TRBV4-1 to TRBJ2-7; the match to TRBD2 covers 9 bases. V dropped 0 bases and J dropped 2; count of bases not matched to a gene: 5. This CDR3 region has 16 residues. Germline-derived CDR1 and CDR2 are MGHRA and YSYEKL.

The table lists this clonotype with a few counts. V is TRBV7-3 and J is TRBJ2-3; TRBD1 matches at 9 bases. Trimming removed 5 bases from V and 8 bases from J; junction bases left unmatched: 11. This CDR3 region has 15 residues. CDR1 and CDR2 (germline): SGHTA, FQGTGA. The CDR3: CASSPEDRGLGTQYF. CDR3 nucleotides: TGTGCCAGCAGCCCCGAGGACAGGGGATTGGGTACGCAGTATTTT.

The chain is built from TRBV4-2 and TRBJ2-3; 10 bases agree with TRBD2. The ends lost 1 base at V and 0 bases at J; junction bases unmatched: 16. CDR3 length: 21 residues. Germline V CDR1 and CDR2: LGHNA, YNFKEQ. The CDR3 reads CASSQVFLIERGGGSTDTQYF. The CDR3 DNA is TGTGCCAGCAGCCAAGTTTTCCTGATCGAGCGGGGGGGCGGTAGCACAGATACGCAGTATTTT.

This chain connects TRBV6-5 to TRBJ1-4; TRBD1 is a possible D gene (5 bases). Trimming took 0 bases from V and 4 from J, leaving 9 bases between them. The CDR3 has 15 residues. CDR1 MNHEY and CDR2 SVGAGI come from the germline V gene. For the CDR3, the DNA is TGTGCCAGCAGTTACTCGGTGGGGGTTAATGAAAAACTGTTTTTT. Amino acid sequence: CASSYSVGVNEKLFF.

This clonotype has only a few counts. V and J are TRBV29-1 and TRBJ2-1; no firm D call. The V end lost 6 bases, the J end lost 9 bases, and 12 bases lay between the germline ends. CDR1 and CDR2 from the germline V gene are SQVTM and ANQGSEA. The CDR3 covers 11 residues. This CDR3 is CSVGRDTEQFF. The CDR3, as DNA: TGCAGCGTCGGTAGGGATACTGAGCAGTTCTTC.

The sample holds many counts of this clonotype. The chain links TRBV7-2 to TRBJ1-5; D is unresolved. CDR3 size: 15 residues. Trimming left V 1 base short and J 10 bases short, with 17 bases between. From germline, CDR1 is SGHTA and CDR2 FQGNSA. In nucleotides, the CDR3 is TGTGCCAGCAGCTTAGAAGGACCAGGCTTGGTACCCCAGCATTTT. Its translation: CASSLEGPGLVPQHF.

The chain employs TRBV18 and TRBJ1-6, with D uncertain. The CDR3 totals 16 residues. Trimming removed 3 bases at V and 7 bases at J, with 16 bases between. The V gene's germline CDR1 is KGHSH and CDR2 LQKENI. CDR3 DNA: TGTGCCAGCTCACCCGTCGTCCGGTTGGGAAATTCACCCCTCCACTTT. As protein: CASSPVVRLGNSPLHF.

This clonotype was seen only a few times. The chain links TRBV2 to TRBJ2-3; TRBD2 matches 10 bases. Germline loops: CDR1 SNHLY, CDR2 FYNNEI. There are 16 residues in the CDR3. After removal of 2 bases from V and 4 bases from J, the junction contained 6 bases not matched to a gene. CDR3 bases: TGTGCCAGCAGTGAAAAACTAGCGGGGCTGGCAGATACGCAGTATTTT. Its translation is CASSEKLAGLADTQYF.

This clonotype has ten or more counts. This chain links TRBV11-2 with TRBJ2-3, with D tentatively TRBD1 or TRBD2 (6 bases each). The CDR3 extends over 17 amino acids. Between the trimmed V and J ends, which lost 2 bases and 1 base, there was a span of 16 bases. CDR1 and CDR2 from the germline V gene are SGHAT and FQNNGV. Here the CDR3 DNA reads TGTGCCAGCAGCTTAAGAGGGGGGACGTTGGGCACAGATACGCAGTATTTT. Its translation: CASSLRGGTLGTDTQYF.

V gene TRBV12-3 or TRBV12-4 combines with J gene TRBJ1-4; D is undetermined. V was trimmed by 6 bases and J by 7 bases, leaving 15 bases between them. This CDR3 is built from 14 residues. CDR3 in DNA: TGTGCCAGCAGCGTACTTGAGGCGGGTGAAAAACTGTTTTTT. Protein product: CASSVLEAGEKLFF.

The V and J genes are TRBV6-5 and TRBJ2-1; no firm D call. Per germline, CDR1 MNHEY and CDR2 SVGAGI. Trimming left V 3 bases short and J 2 bases short, with 5 bases between. CDR3 length: 13 amino acids. CDR3: CASSYGTYNEQFF. CDR3 nucleotides: TGTGCCAGCAGTTATGGTACCTACAATGAGCAGTTCTTC.

This clonotype was found many times. The chain uses TRBV11-2 and TRBJ2-3, with D possibly matching TRBD2 (6 bases). Between the trimmed V and J ends, which lost 5 bases and 8 bases, there was a span of 11 bases. Per germline, CDR1 SGHAT and CDR2 FQNNGV. There are 12 residues in the CDR3. The CDR3 nucleotides are TGTGCCAGCAGCCCGTCGGAGGGTACGCAGTATTTT. Encoded protein: CASSPSEGTQYF.